Reported below is one T cell receptor beta chain. Repertoires were generated with immunoSEQ multiplex PCR, while TCRdb's copy carries only in-frame clones and drops some. This table has some 15,000 clones, approximately 35% appearing once. Described time point: after neoadjuvant nivolumab, at surgical resection. Germline values: CDR1 LNHNV, CDR2 YYDKDF (reference sequence). V shed 4 bases and J 9 bases; nucleotides not matched to a gene: 4. The CDR3 sequence is 12 residues long. The data are from a study of neoadjuvant anti-PD-1 for oral cavity cancer. The chain has TRBV15 and TRBJ2-3; 7 bases fit TRBD2. The sample consisted of tumor tissue, taken after nivolumab (anti-PD-1) treatment. The TCR sequence derives from a person between 40 and 85 years old with oral cavity squamous cell carcinoma. CDR3 sequence reads: CATSTDSGTQYF. DNA for the CDR3: TGTGCCACCAGCACTGATAGCGGGACGCAGTATTTT. The whole variable domain, filled in from reference TRBV15 and TRBJ2-3, reads DAMVIQNPRYQVTQFGKPVTLSCSQTLNHNVMYWYQQKSSQAPKLLFHYYDKDFNNEADTPDNFQSRRPNTSFCFLDIRSPGLGDTAMYLCATSTDSGTQYFGPGTRLTVL.